Sequencing of this TCR beta chain was carried out in a study of technical replicates of blood from a handful of donors. Only a few counts were recorded for this clone. Assay used: immunoSEQ multiplex PCR; TCRdb lists only in-frame clones, some missing. The sample comprises approximately 68,000 clones, about 97% of which are singletons, and approximately 0.26% rests with the top ten. In germline, CDR1 is GTSNPN, CDR2 SVGIG (reference sequence). The length of the CDR3 is 12 residues. Trimming cost V 1 base and J 5 bases, with 6 bases left between them. V is TRBV30 and J is TRBJ1-5; no firm D call. Sequencing was performed on T cells isolated from PBMCs. This receptor was identified in a human donor in good health. The CDR3 nucleotides are TGTGCCTGGAGTGAAGAGTATCAGCCCCAGCATTTT. Its protein is CAWSEEYQPQHF.